This T cell receptor (beta chain) was profiled in a study of T-cell memory formation after mild COVID-19. Study-wide results and caveats: Some clones that responded were present in memory (sampled pre-infection), which suggests cross-reactive memory joined.

With 1 base removed from V and 4 bases from J, the gap between germline ends came to 5 bases. The CDR3 runs 13 residues. Germline V lookup: CDR1 SNHLY, CDR2 FYNNEI. In regard to this clonotype: Its antigen is unidentified.

One entry per CDR3 protein, called by TCRdb with MiXCR from the 5' RACE reads. The repertoire has 200,000 or so distinct CDR3 sequences, about a sixth of them found once; the top ten carry approximately 2.4%. The rearrangement uses TRBV2 and TRBJ1-5; no clear D. The sample consisted of PBMCs or a T cell subset sorted from them (not recorded which). The clonotype originates from an adult woman who had mild COVID-19 (a few samples of this study predate the infection). Cell type and time point are not known. The CDR3 is CASSEVSNQPQHF. In DNA form, the CDR3 reads TGTGCCAGCAGTGAAGTTTCTAATCAGCCCCAGCATTTT.